The entry below gives a single TCR beta chain sequence along with its context. Clones were read by immunoSEQ multiplex PCR, and TCRdb kept only the in-frame ones, dropping some. Of about 120,000 clones detected, around 87% appear once; the ten largest clones hold 2.9%. This sample is drawn from a study of control samples from healthy donors and cancer patients. Trimming left V 6 bases short and J 2 bases short, with 8 bases between. Germline CDR1 and CDR2: LNHDA and SQIVND (reference sequence). The CDR3 spans 13 residues. The TCR sequence derives from a man aged 55 to 70 in good health. Sequenced material: blood. This rearrangement joins TRBV19 to TRBJ1-5; D is possibly TRBD1 (5 bases). The CDR3 here is CASSRDGNQPQHF. DNA for the CDR3: TGTGCCAGTAGCCGGGACGGCAATCAGCCCCAGCATTTT.